This T cell receptor (beta chain) is from a study of cytomegalovirus exposure and HLA in healthy donors. This CDR3 comprises 15 residues. Per the germline V gene, CDR1 is KGHSH and CDR2 is LQKENI. Trimming took off 2 bases at V and 0 bases at J, with 8 bases between the two ends. As for this clone: Antigen: not known. The sample carries other DNA sequences with the same CDR3.

Study findings and constraints: In a later analysis, common viral pathogens appeared linked to several of the most significant clusters. Reports indicate that TCR beta sequences accurately predicted the HLA-A and HLA-B alleles of most subjects.

In the PCR, 60 Vbeta and 13 Jbeta primers were used. The data were produced by immunoSEQ multiplex PCR, yet TCRdb's version contains in-frame clones alone and is incomplete. The sample shows 200,000 to 250,000 clones, about 80% of them seen only once. The sample taken for sequencing was PBMCs. The chain is built from TRBV18 and TRBJ1-5; D gene unclear. This TCR came from a man aged 18 to 29 in good health and CMV-seronegative. The CDR3 DNA reads as TGTGCCAGCTCACCAGAACCGGGTAGCAATCAGCCCCAGCATTTT. Its protein product is CASSPEPGSNQPQHF.